Sequencing of this T cell receptor beta chain was carried out in a study of blood T cell repertoires in COVID-19 (dated by TCRdb to the early 2020s). Broadly, across the study: Samples covering the acute and convalescent phases of COVID-19 were provided by collaborators in the United States, Italy and Spain. Where HLA class I and class II types were available, the types were taken from metadata supplied by the sample provider, not from assay-based typing. The material from the prospective study consisted of cDNA or gDNA derived from T cells, B-cell-depleted T cells, or PBMCs. The dataset comprised deeply sampled blood TCRbeta repertoires from subjects exposed to, actively infected with, or recovered from COVID-19. Samples were obtained from the ongoing ImmuneRACE study (first 160 participants) and from 950 to 1,500 subjects provided by 6 global collaborators. The repertoires were made available in a free public database intended to serve as a resource for research on the immune response to SARS-CoV-2. Nearly every sample came with metadata listing a de-identified subject ID, COVID-19 status, age in years and sex.

Study-wide findings and limitations: Clinical and demographic metadata were provided uncurated, with the amount varying by source and participant.

TCRbeta CDR3 regions were amplified from genomic DNA using the immunoSEQ Assay, a bias-controlled multiplex PCR. Regarding the original processing steps: Within the assay, amplification of reference gene primers was used to estimate how many nucleated cells each sample contained. To quantify the absolute abundance of each unique TCRbeta CDR3 rearrangement, sequence reads were collapsed and filtered. For each sample, productive Simpson clonality was calculated by taking the square root of Simpson's diversity index across productive rearrangements. TCRdb re-hosts the immuneACCESS table, in-frame sequences only. Its copies lack some clones; in the studies checked, an unresolved V gene accounts for under half of them, and the cause for the rest is not known. V and J calls and clone size are given by that table; D and trimming were obtained from the DNA. In all, the sample holds 35,000 to 45,000 clones, and more than 90% of those were seen once. Less than 6% of the sample rests with the top ten.

This clone was observed a few times. The clone's antigen remains unknown. No qualities accompany the bases; no much larger clone lies one base away. Each collaborating institution followed its own protocols to collect whole blood in K2EDTA tubes. Collaborator samples were shipped for TCRbeta analysis as frozen whole blood, isolated PBMCs, or DNA extracted from either sample type. The germline V gene supplies CDR1 SGDLS and CDR2 YYNGEE. V lost 2 bases and J lost 1 base, and the count of bases not matched to a germline gene is 2. Its CDR3 holds 14 amino acids, cysteine through phenylalanine. CDR3 DNA is the only sequence kept; it has 42 bases, read in frame from the first base.

The sample consisted of peripheral blood. Recombination joined TRBV9 with TRBJ1-1, with 7 middle bases fitting TRBD1. This receptor was taken from an elderly woman with acute or convalescent COVID-19. This receptor carries the CDR3 CASSVGQQNTEAFF. The DNA sequence is as follows: TGTGCCAGCAGCGTGGGACAGCAGAACACTGAAGCTTTCTTT.